These 13 T cell receptor beta chains came from one sample sequenced in a study of T cell repertoires in cytomegalovirus infection. From the reads, TCRdb called clonotypes with MiXCR, one entry per CDR3 protein. The table includes about 340,000 distinct CDR3 sequences, 25% to 35% detected once. Their target antigens are unknown. This material consisted of cultured PBMCs, taken from culture after CMV antigen stimulation. Source of these receptors: a human donor in good health (CMV status not recorded). Some clones in this sample may be carry-over from other donors' samples.

This sequence joins TRBV28 and TRBJ2-7; either TRBD1 or TRBD2 may supply D (5 bases each). With 6 bases removed from V and 0 bases from J, the gap between germline ends came to 15 bases. This CDR3 has 15 residues. Germline CDR1 is MDHEN and CDR2 is SYDVKM. CDR3 in DNA: TGTGCCAGCAGCCCTTGGGGACGGCGCTCCTACGAGCAGTACTTC. As protein: CASSPWGRRSYEQYF.

This clonotype was counted at least ten times. This rearrangement joins TRBV7-9 to TRBJ2-7; 14 positions match TRBD2. Germline loops: CDR1 SEHNR, CDR2 FQNEAQ (reference sequence). The J segment lost 6 bases and the V segment lost 5 bases, leaving 12 bases of the junction unmatched. This CDR3 comprises 17 residues. The CDR3 DNA is TGTGCCAGCAGCCCGCTTAGGGGACTAGCGGGAGAGAGCGAGCAGTACTTC. Encoded protein: CASSPLRGLAGESEQYF.

The gene calls are TRBV2 and TRBJ1-6, with D perhaps matching TRBD1 (5 bases). CDR1 SNHLY and CDR2 FYNNEI come from the germline V gene. CDR3 size: 14 residues. Trimming removed 5 bases at V and 8 bases at J, with 13 bases between. The CDR3 loop reads CASSPVGEYSPLHF. Written as DNA, the CDR3 is TGTGCCAGCAGTCCGGTGGGGGAATATTCACCCCTCCACTTT.

This clonotype showed up just a few times. This chain connects TRBV19 to TRBJ2-2; the D is unclear. Trimming stripped 7 bases from V and 0 bases from J, with 15 bases between. From germline, CDR1 is LNHDA and CDR2 SQIVND (reference sequence). The CDR3 sequence is 16 residues long. The DNA for the CDR3 is TGTGCCAGTACCCTGGACCGCCTTGCGAACACCGGGGAGCTGTTTTTT. The encoded protein is CASTLDRLANTGELFF.

This clonotype appeared a few times. The V call is TRBV7-9, the J call TRBJ2-1; a possible D gene is TRBD2 (5 bases). V was cut by 2 bases and J by 6 bases, with 14 bases left in between. The CDR3 extends over 15 amino acids. CDR1 and CDR2 from the germline V gene are SEHNR and FQNEAQ (reference sequence). The CDR3: CASSLSMPSSNEQFF. Written as DNA, the CDR3 is TGTGCCAGCAGCTTATCGATGCCTAGCTCCAATGAGCAGTTCTTC.

This clonotype was observed at least ten times. The genes are TRBV11-2 and TRBJ1-1, with D hard to call. Trimming shortened V by 6 bases and J by 4 bases, and 9 bases separated the two germline ends. The CDR3 runs 12 residues. CDR1 is SGHAT, CDR2 FQNNGV, per germline. The CDR3 DNA follows: TGTGCCAGCAGACCCGCCCGCACTGAAGCTTTCTTT. Protein product: CASRPARTEAFF.

This chain connects TRBV2 to TRBJ1-5; weak D call: TRBD1 (5 bases). V gave up 5 bases and J gave up 5 bases, with 19 bases separating them. Germline V gives CDR1 SNHLY, CDR2 FYNNEI. This CDR3 has 16 amino acids. The CDR3 bases are TGTGCCAGCAGTCCGGGGGGGGGGACGTCCGATCAGCCCCAGCATTTT. Its protein is CASSPGGGTSDQPQHF.

CDR3 residues: CASSLSGSSGHYEQYF. In nucleotides, the CDR3 is TGTGCCAGCAGCTTGAGCGGCTCTAGCGGACATTACGAGCAGTACTTC. The chain has TRBV7-2 and TRBJ2-7; 7 bases are a match to TRBD2. The CDR3 consists of 16 residues. Germline CDR1 is SGHTA and CDR2 is FQGNSA. Losses at the gene ends were 3 bases for V and 4 bases for J; bases not matched to a gene: 12.

J is TRBJ1-1 and V is TRBV7-9; D is possibly TRBD1 (5 bases). This CDR3 has 13 residues. Germline CDR1 and CDR2: SEHNR and FQNEAQ (reference sequence). Trimming removed 1 base at V and 5 bases at J, with 8 bases between. The CDR3 protein is CASSLEGRTEAFF. DNA of the CDR3: TGTGCCAGCAGCTTAGAGGGGCGAACTGAAGCTTTCTTT.

This clonotype was detected ten times or more. The rearrangement uses TRBV7-2 and TRBJ1-6; TRBD1 aligns across 7 bases. The germline V gene has CDR1 SGHTA and CDR2 FQGNSA. V was pared by 5 bases and J by 7 bases, with 8 bases of the junction left unmatched. This CDR3 is 15 amino acids long. CDR3 sequence (DNA): TGTGCCAGCAGCCCTTGGGACAGTTCCAATTCACCCCTCCACTTT. Protein sequence: CASSPWDSSNSPLHF.

This chain connects TRBV29-1 to TRBJ1-2, with TRBD1 as a possible D gene (6 bases). The CDR3 length is 16 residues. Germline CDR1 is SQVTM and CDR2 is ANQGSEA. The V end lost 1 base, the J end lost 3 bases, and 18 bases lay between the germline ends. The CDR3 region has the DNA TGCAGCGTTGAAGGGGGGGCAGGGTACAGCGACTATGGCTACACCTTC. It codes for CSVEGGAGYSDYGYTF.

J is TRBJ1-2 and V is TRBV27; 8 nucleotides agree with TRBD1. Germline V CDR1 and CDR2: MNHEY, SMNVEV (reference sequence). There are 18 residues in the CDR3. V lost 1 base and J lost 4; bases outside the gene matches: 14. The CDR3 DNA follows: TGTGCCAGCAGTTTATTGGCCCCCTGGACAGGGCCAGGCTATGGCTACACCTTC. It translates to CASSLLAPWTGPGYGYTF.

The J gene is TRBJ1-2, the V gene TRBV7-2; 9 nucleotides match TRBD1. V dropped 5 bases and J dropped 1; count of bases not matched to a gene: 17. Germline values: CDR1 SGHTA, CDR2 FQGNSA. The CDR3 is made up of 19 amino acids. CDR3 DNA sequence: TGTGCCAGCAGCACCTATACAGGGGGCCTGTGGCTTCTTAACTATGGCTACACCTTC. Translating gives CASSTYTGGLWLLNYGYTF. The variable domain in full, completed from reference TRBV7-2 and TRBJ1-2, reads GAGVSQSPSNKVTEKGKDVELRCDPISGHTALYWYRQSLGQGLEFLIYFQGNSAPDKSGLPSDRFSAERTGGSVSTLTIQRTQQEDSAVYLCASSTYTGGLWLLNYGYTFGSGTRLTVV.